One sample yielded the 27 T cell receptor beta chains listed below, sequenced in a study of shared clonotypes between healthy human individuals. Sequencing used immunoSEQ multiplex PCR; TCRdb keeps in-frame clones, though not all of them. The sample has roughly 1,500,000 clones, around 98% seen once. The sample comprised naive CD4+ T cells sorted from blood. The subset denotes: CD45RA+ positively selected. These receptors all stem from a man aged 25-40 years in good health.

The J gene is TRBJ2-3, the V gene TRBV7-2; 8 nucleotides align to TRBD2. This CDR3 spans 17 amino acids. The V and J ends lost 0 bases and 0 bases, in that order; junction bases with no gene match: 5. Looked up from germline, CDR1 is SGHTA and CDR2 is FQGNSA. The CDR3 DNA follows: TGTGCCAGCAGCTTAGCGCTAAGCGGGGGAAGCACAGATACGCAGTATTTT. This gives the protein CASSLALSGGSTDTQYF.

The V gene is TRBV5-1, the J gene TRBJ2-3, with 9 bases lining up with TRBD1. This CDR3 comprises 19 residues. Germline CDR1 is SGHRS and CDR2 is YFSETQ. V shed 0 bases, J shed 1 base, and the junction held 12 bases outside the gene matches. The CDR3 DNA sequence: TGCGCCAGCAGCTTGGCCCAACAGGGGGCTGTAGTGGGCACAGATACGCAGTATTTT. Protein product: CASSLAQQGAVVGTDTQYF.

The chain couples TRBV4-3 to TRBJ2-7, with no clear D. The CDR3 runs to 12 residues. Trimming took 1 base from V and 4 from J, leaving 5 bases between them. The germline V gene has CDR1 LGHNA and CDR2 YSLEER. This CDR3 is CASSQGMYEQYF. CDR3 nucleotide sequence: TGCGCCAGCAGCCAAGGAATGTACGAGCAGTACTTC.

J is TRBJ2-5 and V is TRBV18; D not resolved. Germline V gene sequence: CDR1 KGHSH, CDR2 LQKENI. CDR3 length: 11 residues. Trimming shortened V by 4 bases and J by 5 bases, and 5 bases separated the two germline ends. CDR3 sequence: CASSLTETQYF. CDR3 sequence (DNA): TGTGCCAGCTCACTAACGGAGACCCAGTACTTC.

This chain uses TRBV10-2 with TRBJ2-3; 10 bases map to TRBD1. Germline V gives CDR1 WSHSY, CDR2 SAAADI. V shed 7 bases, J shed 4 bases, and the junction held 11 bases outside the gene matches. The CDR3 has 16 amino acids. CDR3 DNA: TGCGCCAGCATTCCCACCGGGACAGGGGAATCAGATACGCAGTATTTT. Translation gives CASIPTGTGESDTQYF.

Concerning this clone itself: Different DNA sequences within this sample yield the same CDR3. The V and J genes are TRBV11-3 and TRBJ2-3, with D possibly being TRBD1 (6 bases). Germline lookup yields CDR1 SGHNT and CDR2 YENEEA. V was shortened by 3 bases and J by 1 base, with 8 bases between the two germline ends. The CDR3 spans 14 residues. As DNA, the CDR3 is TGTGCCAGCAGCTTCTCAGGGGGCACAGATACGCAGTATTTT. It yields the protein CASSFSGGTDTQYF.

This chain connects TRBV9 to TRBJ2-7, with TRBD2 identical over 12 bases. Germline V gene data show CDR1 as SGDLS and CDR2 as YYNGEE. The CDR3 has 18 amino acids. V trimming: 4 bases; J trimming: 2 bases; junction bases outside the gene matches: 13. CDR3 in amino acids: CASSKTPGTSGHTYEQYF. The DNA of the CDR3 is TGTGCCAGCAGCAAGACCCCAGGGACTAGCGGGCATACCTACGAGCAGTACTTC. Full variable domain (missing parts from reference TRBV9 and TRBJ2-7): DSGVTQTPKHLITATGQRVTLRCSPRSGDLSVYWYQQSLDQGLQFLIQYYNGEERAKGNILERFSAQQFPDLHSELNLSSLELGDSALYFCASSKTPGTSGHTYEQYFGPGTRLTVT.

As concerns this clone: Within the sample, other DNA sequences also encode this same CDR3. The J gene is TRBJ2-7, the V gene TRBV30; D uncertain. V was clipped by 1 base and J by 4 bases, with 5 bases between them. Germline loops: CDR1 GTSNPN, CDR2 SVGIG (reference sequence). This CDR3 is built from 11 residues. CDR3 nucleotide sequence: TGTGCCTGGAGTGGAACGTACGAGCAGTACTTC. Translation gives CAWSGTYEQYF. The full variable domain, in which reference TRBV30 and TRBJ2-7 provide the parts outside the CDR3, is SQTIHQWPATLVQPVGSPLSLECTVEGTSNPNLYWYRQAAGRGLQLLFYSVGIGQISSEVPQNLSASRPQDRQFILSSKKLLLSDSGFYLCAWSGTYEQYFGPGTRLTVT.

Turning to this clone: The identical CDR3 is also encoded by other nucleotide sequences in the sample. This chain uses TRBV11-2 with TRBJ2-7; D is uncertain. This CDR3 has 13 amino acids. V gave up 1 base and J gave up 2 bases, with 6 bases separating them. The germline gives CDR1 SGHAT, CDR2 FQNNGV. The CDR3 DNA sequence: TGTGCCAGCAGCTTAGGCAGAGCCTACGAGCAGTACTTC. This encodes CASSLGRAYEQYF.

CDR3 loop: CAWSFGGAATKTYGYTF. The CDR3 nucleotides read TGTGCCTGGAGCTTCGGGGGGGCCGCCACCAAAACATATGGCTACACCTTC. The gene calls are TRBV30 and TRBJ1-2; the D gene is possibly TRBD1 (6 bases). The CDR3 consists of 17 residues. V lost 3 bases and J 5 bases, leaving 25 bases between the germline ends. Germline V gene lookup returns CDR1 GTSNPN and CDR2 SVGIG (reference sequence). The variable domain in full, with the rest retrieved from reference TRBV30 and TRBJ1-2, is SQTIHQWPATLVQPVGSPLSLECTVEGTSNPNLYWYRQAAGRGLQLLFYSVGIGQISSEVPQNLSASRPQDRQFILSSKKLLLSDSGFYLCAWSFGGAATKTYGYTFGSGTRLTVV.

The V gene is TRBV6-1, the J gene TRBJ2-1; a possible D gene is TRBD1 (5 bases). Between the trimmed V and J ends, which lost 4 bases and 2 bases, there was a span of 18 bases. The CDR3 sequence is 17 residues long. CDR1 is MNHNS and CDR2 is SASEGT in the germline V gene. The DNA of the CDR3 is TGTGCCAGCAGTGTAGTCATCGACAGCCGAGCCTACAATGAGCAGTTCTTC. It codes for CASSVVIDSRAYNEQFF.

This clone has more than one count but fewer than ten. The chain employs TRBV2 and TRBJ1-5, with D tentatively TRBD1 (5 bases). Germline loops: CDR1 SNHLY, CDR2 FYNNEI. This CDR3 has 15 amino acids. Trimming shortened V by 4 bases and J by 3 bases, and 13 bases separated the two germline ends. In DNA form, the CDR3 reads TGTGCCAGCAGTGGACCTACAGGCATCAATCAGCCCCAGCATTTT. It is translated as CASSGPTGINQPQHF.

The CDR3: CASSQANGGNTIYF. CDR3 nucleotide sequence: TGCGCCAGCAGCCAAGCCAACGGTGGAAACACCATATATTTT. The rearrangement joins TRBV4-1 to TRBJ1-3; no reliable D call. V was cut by 1 base and J by 3 bases, with 7 bases left in between. The CDR3 loop spans 14 amino acids. Germline loops: CDR1 MGHRA, CDR2 YSYEKL.

This clone was observed once. The genes are TRBV9 and TRBJ1-2; the D gene is possibly TRBD1 (6 bases). Per germline, CDR1 SGDLS and CDR2 YYNGEE. This CDR3 is built from 16 residues. The V end was cut by 0 bases, the J end by 8 bases, with 20 bases between. The CDR3 spells CASSVGGTTGSWGYTF. In nucleotides, the CDR3 is TGTGCCAGCAGCGTAGGGGGTACGACAGGCAGCTGGGGCTACACCTTC.

To note about this clone: The sample contains more than one DNA sequence encoding this CDR3. The V call is TRBV14, the J call TRBJ2-1; D call uncertain. This CDR3 spans 13 amino acids. Trimming pared 1 base from V and 4 bases from J, leaving 5 bases between. Per germline, CDR1 SGHDN and CDR2 FVKESK. The CDR3 is CASSQGVYNEQFF. The CDR3, as DNA: TGTGCCAGCAGCCAAGGAGTTTACAATGAGCAGTTCTTC.

The gene calls are TRBV7-8 and TRBJ2-7, with no clear D. Germline V gene lookup returns CDR1 SGHVS and CDR2 FQNEAQ. The CDR3 spans 14 residues. Trimming shortened V by 4 bases and J by 6 bases, and 16 bases separated the two germline ends. The CDR3 loop is CASSSDRVTSEQYF. The CDR3 DNA is TGTGCCAGCAGCTCGGATCGGGTCACGAGCGAGCAGTACTTC.

CDR3 sequence reads: CASNNRGRRTGELFF. CDR3 DNA: TGTGCCAGCAATAATAGGGGGCGCAGGACCGGGGAGCTGTTTTTT. The chain couples TRBV28 to TRBJ2-2, with 7 bases identical to TRBD1. The CDR3 runs 15 residues. With 7 bases clipped from V and 5 bases from J, the junction kept 10 bases outside the gene matches. CDR1 is MDHEN and CDR2 is SYDVKM in the germline V gene.

The rearrangement uses TRBV5-1 and TRBJ2-3, with 14 nucleotides matching TRBD2. V trimming: 2 bases; J trimming: 2 bases; junction bases outside the gene matches: 7. Germline lookup yields CDR1 SGHRS and CDR2 YFSETQ. There are 18 residues in the CDR3. DNA for the CDR3: TGCGCCAGCAGCTTCGGACTAGCGGGAGGCGACTTCACAGATACGCAGTATTTT. Translation: CASSFGLAGGDFTDTQYF.

V gene TRBV7-9 combines with J gene TRBJ2-1; either TRBD1 or TRBD2 may fit D (5 bases each). Germline lookup yields CDR1 SEHNR and CDR2 FQNEAQ (reference sequence). CDR3 length: 16 amino acids. Trimming cost V 5 bases and J 4 bases, with 18 bases left between them. CDR3 residues: CASSETQGVGYNEQFF. CDR3 nucleotides: TGTGCCAGCAGCGAAACCCAGGGAGTGGGGTACAATGAGCAGTTCTTC.

The chain has TRBV7-2 and TRBJ2-5, with TRBD2 matching over 10 bases. After removal of 3 bases from V and 3 bases from J, the junction contained 7 bases not matched to a gene. The CDR3 runs to 16 residues. Germline V gene data show CDR1 as SGHTA and CDR2 as FQGNSA. CDR3 region: CASSFPTSGEKETQYF. The DNA for the CDR3 is TGTGCCAGCAGCTTCCCTACTAGCGGGGAGAAAGAGACCCAGTACTTC.

The J gene is TRBJ2-2, the V gene TRBV7-6, with unresolved D. This CDR3 is built from 16 residues. Germline CDR1 reads SGHVS; CDR2 reads FNYEAQ. Trimming removed 3 bases from V and 0 bases from J, with 11 bases in between. This CDR3 reads CASSFRFLSNTGELFF. The CDR3 coding sequence is TGTGCCAGCAGCTTTAGATTTTTATCGAACACCGGGGAGCTGTTTTTT.

The chain couples TRBV7-6 to TRBJ2-2; 9 nucleotides match TRBD2. Germline CDR1 reads SGHVS; CDR2 reads FNYEAQ. The CDR3 has 15 residues. The V segment lost 5 bases and the J segment 7 bases; nucleotides outside the gene matches: 8. The chain's CDR3 is CASSLAGGESGELFF. In DNA, the CDR3 is TGTGCCAGCAGCCTCGCGGGAGGGGAGAGCGGGGAGCTGTTTTTT. Based on the CDR3 plus reference TRBV7-6 and TRBJ2-2, the full variable domain is GAGVSQSPRYKVTKRGQDVALRCDPISGHVSLYWYRQALGQGPEFLTYFNYEAQQDKSGLPNDRFSAERPEGSISTLTIQRTEQRDSAMYRCASSLAGGESGELFFGEGSRLTVL.

The chain joins TRBV19 to TRBJ2-1; D could derive from TRBD1 or TRBD2 (5 bases each). CDR1 LNHDA and CDR2 SQIVND come from the germline V gene (reference sequence). This CDR3 is built from 17 residues. The V and J ends lost 5 bases and 4 bases respectively, with 21 bases between them. The CDR3 loop is CASSLALVGTYYNEQFF. The CDR3 DNA is TGTGCCAGTAGTTTGGCACTAGTTGGGACCTATTACAATGAGCAGTTCTTC.

This clone has a single count. This chain connects TRBV11-3 to TRBJ2-1, with 12 bases lining up with TRBD2. V lost 1 base to trimming and J lost 9 bases; unmatched junction nucleotides: 7. CDR1 and CDR2 (germline): SGHNT, YENEEA. The CDR3 length is 16 residues. The DNA for the CDR3 is TGTGCCAGCAGCTTAGGAAAGGGACTAGCGGGCGCTGAGCAGTTCTTC. Protein sequence: CASSLGKGLAGAEQFF.

The chain is built from TRBV27 and TRBJ2-7, with D uncertain. Germline-derived CDR1 and CDR2 are MNHEY and SMNVEV (reference sequence). The CDR3 has 13 residues. Deletions cut 5 bases from V and 3 bases from J, with 11 bases between. CDR3 protein: CASSETPFYEQYF. The DNA of the CDR3 is TGTGCCAGCAGTGAGACACCTTTCTACGAGCAGTACTTC.

This chain connects TRBV19 to TRBJ2-7; 9 nucleotides agree with TRBD1. V shed 7 bases, J shed 7 bases, and the junction held 8 bases outside the gene matches. Germline V gives CDR1 LNHDA, CDR2 SQIVND (reference sequence). This CDR3 is built from 13 residues. Here the CDR3 reads CASTGTGLGEQYF. CDR3 coding DNA: TGTGCCAGTACCGGGACAGGGCTTGGAGAGCAGTACTTC.

This sequence joins TRBV15 and TRBJ1-2; D is ambiguous. The CDR3 runs 13 residues. The V gene lost 2 bases and the J gene lost 0 bases, with 4 bases spanning the gap. CDR1 and CDR2 (germline): LNHNV, YYDKDF (reference sequence). For the CDR3, the DNA is TGTGCCACCAGCAGAACAGCTAACTATGGCTACACCTTC. This encodes CATSRTANYGYTF. Together with reference TRBV15 and TRBJ1-2, the CDR3 gives the full variable domain: DAMVIQNPRYQVTQFGKPVTLSCSQTLNHNVMYWYQQKSSQAPKLLFHYYDKDFNNEADTPDNFQSRRPNTSFCFLDIRSPGLGDTAMYLCATSRTANYGYTFGSGTRLTVV.